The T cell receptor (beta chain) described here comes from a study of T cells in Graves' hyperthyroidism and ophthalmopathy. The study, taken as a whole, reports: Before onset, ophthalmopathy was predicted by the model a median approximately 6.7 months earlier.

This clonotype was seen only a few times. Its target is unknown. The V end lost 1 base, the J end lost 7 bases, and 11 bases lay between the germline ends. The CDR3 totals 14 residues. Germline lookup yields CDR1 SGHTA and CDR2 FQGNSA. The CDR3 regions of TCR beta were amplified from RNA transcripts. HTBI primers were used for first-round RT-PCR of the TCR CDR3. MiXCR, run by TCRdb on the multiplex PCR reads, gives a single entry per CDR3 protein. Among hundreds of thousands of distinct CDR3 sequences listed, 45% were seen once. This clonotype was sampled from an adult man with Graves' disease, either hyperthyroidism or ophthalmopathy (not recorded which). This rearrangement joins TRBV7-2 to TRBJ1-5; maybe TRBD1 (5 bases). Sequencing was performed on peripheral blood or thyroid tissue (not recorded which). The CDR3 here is CASSLVGGSQPQHF. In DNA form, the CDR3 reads TGTGCCAGCAGCTTAGTTGGGGGGAGCCAGCCCCAGCATTTT.